This TCR beta chain was sequenced for a study of PD-1 blockade in classical Hodgkin lymphoma. A remark on this clone: Its antigen is not known.

This CDR3 contains 17 residues. V lost 3 bases to trimming and J lost 4 bases; unmatched junction nucleotides: 10. Looked up from germline, CDR1 is SGHVS and CDR2 is FNYEAQ. TCRdb's copy holds only in-frame clones and misses some; the assay was immunoSEQ multiplex PCR. This table holds around 40,000 clones, 78% found once. Every patient experienced relapse after autologous stem cell transplantation, and brentuximab vedotin exposure varied. Whole-study results and caveats: Complete responders' baseline diversity resembled that of newly diagnosed patients.

This receptor was taken from a human donor with classical Hodgkin lymphoma. The chain couples TRBV7-6 to TRBJ2-5, with 11 nucleotides matching TRBD2. The material was peripheral blood mononuclear cells (PBMCs), obtained at baseline. DNA for the CDR3: TGTGCCAGCAGCTTGGGGCTAGCGGGGGGATGGGGAGAGACCCAGTACTTC. Encoded protein: CASSLGLAGGWGETQYF.